This TCR beta chain originates from a study of beta chain features in type 1 diabetes. All of the isolated RNA was reverse transcribed, so expressed TCRB transcripts were sequenced. This table comes from immunoSEQ multiplex PCR, and its TCRdb copy is limited to in-frame clones, with some not included. This table holds about 410,000 clones, approximately 15% found once. Regarding the study as a whole: Individuals with type 1 diabetes displayed fewer insertions and more deletions at VDJ junctions. Patients' naive, central memory and regulatory TCRB repertoires appeared more alike than those of healthy donors. TCRB CDR3s from Type 1 diabetes patients were moderately but significantly shorter in all four CD4+ subsets.

A few counts support this clone. Its antigen remains unidentified. The sample has other DNA sequences that encode this CDR3 too. The specimen sequenced was naive CD4+ T cells from blood. The clonotype comes from a young man in good health.

The CDR3 coding sequence is TGTGCCAGCAGTTACCTGGGAACAGATACGCAGTATTTT. Amino acids: CASSYLGTDTQYF. V is TRBV6-6 and J is TRBJ2-3; no firm D call. CDR3 length: 13 amino acids. Between the trimmed V and J ends, which lost 2 bases and 3 bases, there was a span of 6 bases. CDR1 and CDR2 from the germline V gene are MNHNY and SVGAGI (reference sequence).